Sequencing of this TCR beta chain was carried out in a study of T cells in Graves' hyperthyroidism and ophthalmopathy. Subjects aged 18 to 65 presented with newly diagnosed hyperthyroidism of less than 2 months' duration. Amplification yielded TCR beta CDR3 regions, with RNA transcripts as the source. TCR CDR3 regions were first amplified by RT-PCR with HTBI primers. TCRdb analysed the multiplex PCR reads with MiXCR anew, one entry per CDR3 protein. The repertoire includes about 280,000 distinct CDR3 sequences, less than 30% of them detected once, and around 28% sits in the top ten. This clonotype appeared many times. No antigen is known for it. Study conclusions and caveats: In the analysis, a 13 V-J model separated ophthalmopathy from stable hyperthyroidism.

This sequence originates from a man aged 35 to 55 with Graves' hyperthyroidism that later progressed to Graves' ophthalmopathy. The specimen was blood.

Written as DNA, the CDR3 is TGTGCCAGCAGCCACACTCGGCAGGGTGAGCAGCCCCAGCATTTT. It encodes CASSHTRQGEQPQHF. J is TRBJ1-5 and V is TRBV7-3; D might be TRBD1 (5 bases). This CDR3 contains 15 residues. Looked up from germline, CDR1 is SGHTA and CDR2 is FQGTGA. V was trimmed by 5 bases and J by 7 bases, leaving 18 bases between them.